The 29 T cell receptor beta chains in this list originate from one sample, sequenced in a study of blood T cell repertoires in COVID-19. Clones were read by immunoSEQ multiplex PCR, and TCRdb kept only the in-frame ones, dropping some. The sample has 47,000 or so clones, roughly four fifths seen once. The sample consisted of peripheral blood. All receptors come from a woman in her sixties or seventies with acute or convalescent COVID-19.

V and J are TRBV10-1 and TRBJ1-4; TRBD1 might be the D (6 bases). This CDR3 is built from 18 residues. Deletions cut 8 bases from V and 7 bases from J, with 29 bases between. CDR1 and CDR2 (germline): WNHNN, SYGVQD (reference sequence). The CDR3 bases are TGCGCCAGCTTTAGTTTCAGGGGCCAAAGACCATATAGTGAAAAACTGTTTTTT. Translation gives CASFSFRGQRPYSEKLFF.

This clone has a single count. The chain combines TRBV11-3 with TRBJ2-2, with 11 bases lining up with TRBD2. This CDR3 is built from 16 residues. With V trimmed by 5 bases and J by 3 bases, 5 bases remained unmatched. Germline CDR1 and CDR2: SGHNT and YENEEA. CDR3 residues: CASSPTSGADTGELFF. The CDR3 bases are TGTGCCAGCAGCCCGACTAGCGGGGCCGACACCGGGGAGCTGTTTTTT.

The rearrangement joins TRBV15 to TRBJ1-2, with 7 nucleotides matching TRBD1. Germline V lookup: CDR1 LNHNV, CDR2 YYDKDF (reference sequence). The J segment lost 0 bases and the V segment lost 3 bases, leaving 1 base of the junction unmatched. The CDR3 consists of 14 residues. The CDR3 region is CATSRTGSNYGYTF. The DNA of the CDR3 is TGTGCCACCAGCAGGACAGGGTCTAACTATGGCTACACCTTC.

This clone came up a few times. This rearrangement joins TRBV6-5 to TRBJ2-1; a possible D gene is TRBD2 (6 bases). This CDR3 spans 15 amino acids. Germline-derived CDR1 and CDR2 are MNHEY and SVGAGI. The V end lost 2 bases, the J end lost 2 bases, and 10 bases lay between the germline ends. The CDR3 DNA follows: TGTGCCAGCAGTTACCTAGCGAGTACCTACAATGAGCAGTTCTTC. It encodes CASSYLASTYNEQFF.

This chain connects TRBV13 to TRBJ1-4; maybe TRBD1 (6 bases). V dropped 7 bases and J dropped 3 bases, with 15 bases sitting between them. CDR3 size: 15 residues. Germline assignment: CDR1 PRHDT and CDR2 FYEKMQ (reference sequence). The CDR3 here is CASTFSTGSNEKLFF. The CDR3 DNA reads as TGTGCCAGCACTTTCTCCACAGGGTCTAATGAAAAACTGTTTTTT.

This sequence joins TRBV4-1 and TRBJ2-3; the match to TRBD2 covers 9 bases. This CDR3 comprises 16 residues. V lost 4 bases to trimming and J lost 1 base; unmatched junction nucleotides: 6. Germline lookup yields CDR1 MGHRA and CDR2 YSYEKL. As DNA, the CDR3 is TGCGCCAGCAGCCGGGGGTCTAGCGGGGGCACAGATACGCAGTATTTT. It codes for CASSRGSSGGTDTQYF.

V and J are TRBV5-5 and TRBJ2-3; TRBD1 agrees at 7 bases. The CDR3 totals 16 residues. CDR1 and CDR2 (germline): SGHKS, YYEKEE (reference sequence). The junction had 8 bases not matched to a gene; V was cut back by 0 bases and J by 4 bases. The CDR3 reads CASSLDRTGRADTQYF. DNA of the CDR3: TGTGCCAGCAGCTTGGATAGGACAGGTAGGGCAGATACGCAGTATTTT.

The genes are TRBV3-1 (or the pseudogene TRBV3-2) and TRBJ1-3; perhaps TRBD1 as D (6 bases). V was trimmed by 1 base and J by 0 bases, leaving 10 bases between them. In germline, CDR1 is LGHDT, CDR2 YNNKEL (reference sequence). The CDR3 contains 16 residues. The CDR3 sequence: CASSQARTVSGNTIYF. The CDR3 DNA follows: TGTGCCAGCAGCCAAGCCCGGACAGTCTCTGGAAACACCATATATTTT.

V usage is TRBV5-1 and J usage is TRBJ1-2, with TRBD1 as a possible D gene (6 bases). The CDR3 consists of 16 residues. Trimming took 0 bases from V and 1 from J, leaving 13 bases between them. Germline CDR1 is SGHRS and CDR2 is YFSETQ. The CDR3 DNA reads TGCGCCAGCAGCTTGGTCGGGGGGGCCAGTAACTATGGCTACACCTTC. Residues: CASSLVGGASNYGYTF.

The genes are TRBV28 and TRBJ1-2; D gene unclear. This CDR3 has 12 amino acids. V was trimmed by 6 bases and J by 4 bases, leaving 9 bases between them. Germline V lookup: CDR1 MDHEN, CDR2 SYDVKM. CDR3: CASRASVYGYTF. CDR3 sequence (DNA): TGTGCCAGCAGGGCAAGTGTCTATGGCTACACCTTC.

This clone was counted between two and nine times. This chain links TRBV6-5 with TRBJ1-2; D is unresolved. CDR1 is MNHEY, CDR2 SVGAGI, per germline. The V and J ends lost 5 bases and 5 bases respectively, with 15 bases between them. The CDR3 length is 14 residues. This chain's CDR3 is CASSPSVAGYGYTF. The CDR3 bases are TGTGCCAGCAGTCCCTCGGTGGCGGGTTATGGCTACACCTTC.

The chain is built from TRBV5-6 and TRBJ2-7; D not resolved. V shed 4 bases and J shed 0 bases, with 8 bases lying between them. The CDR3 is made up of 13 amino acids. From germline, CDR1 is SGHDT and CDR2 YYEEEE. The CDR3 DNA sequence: TGTGCCAGCAGCGACCGGAGCTCCTACGAGCAGTACTTC. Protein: CASSDRSSYEQYF.

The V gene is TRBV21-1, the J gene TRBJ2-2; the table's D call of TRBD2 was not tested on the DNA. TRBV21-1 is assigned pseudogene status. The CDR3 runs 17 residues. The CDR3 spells CASSKGLAATNTGELFF. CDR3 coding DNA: TGTGCCAGCAGCAAAGGTCTAGCGGCAACAAACACCGGGGAGCTGTTTTTT.

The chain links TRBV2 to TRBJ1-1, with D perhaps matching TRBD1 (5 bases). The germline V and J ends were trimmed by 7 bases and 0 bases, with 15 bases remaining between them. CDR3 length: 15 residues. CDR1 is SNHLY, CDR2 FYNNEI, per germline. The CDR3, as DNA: TGTGCCAGCAAACCCAGGGAGGGGATGAACACTGAAGCTTTCTTT. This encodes CASKPREGMNTEAFF.

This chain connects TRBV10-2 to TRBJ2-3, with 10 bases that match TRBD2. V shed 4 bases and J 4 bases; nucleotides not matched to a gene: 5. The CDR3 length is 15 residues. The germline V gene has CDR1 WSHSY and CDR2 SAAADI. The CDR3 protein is CASSVGTSVPDTQYF. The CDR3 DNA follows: TGCGCCAGCAGTGTTGGGACTAGCGTGCCAGATACGCAGTATTTT.

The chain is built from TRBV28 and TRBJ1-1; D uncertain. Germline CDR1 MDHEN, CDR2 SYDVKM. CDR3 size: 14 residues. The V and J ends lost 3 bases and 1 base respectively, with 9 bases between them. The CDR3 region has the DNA TGTGCCAGCAGTTTGCCCGCAGGGAACACTGAAGCTTTCTTT. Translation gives CASSLPAGNTEAFF.

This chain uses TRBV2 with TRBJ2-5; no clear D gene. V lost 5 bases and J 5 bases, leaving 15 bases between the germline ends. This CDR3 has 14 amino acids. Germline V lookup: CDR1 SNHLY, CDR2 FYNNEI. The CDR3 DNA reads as TGTGCCAGCAGTATCTCCCAGTTGAAGGAGACCCAGTACTTC. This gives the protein CASSISQLKETQYF.

CDR3 protein: CAIPQGGMGYGYTF. The CDR3, as DNA: TGTGCCATACCCCAGGGGGGCATGGGCTATGGCTACACCTTC. This sequence joins TRBV28 and TRBJ1-2; TRBD1 aligns across 7 bases. The CDR3 extends over 14 amino acids. V lost 10 bases to trimming and J lost 4 bases; unmatched junction nucleotides: 12. The germline V gene has CDR1 MDHEN and CDR2 SYDVKM.

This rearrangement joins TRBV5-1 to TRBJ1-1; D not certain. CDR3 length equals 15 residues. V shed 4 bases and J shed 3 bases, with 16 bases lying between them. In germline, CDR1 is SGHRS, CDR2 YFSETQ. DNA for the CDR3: TGCGCCAGCAGCCTGCAAGGAGGTGGATACACTGAAGCTTTCTTT. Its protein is CASSLQGGGYTEAFF.

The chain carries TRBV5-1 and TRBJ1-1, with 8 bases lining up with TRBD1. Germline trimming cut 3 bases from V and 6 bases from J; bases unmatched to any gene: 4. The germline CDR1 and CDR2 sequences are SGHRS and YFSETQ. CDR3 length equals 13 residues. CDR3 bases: TGCGCCAGCAGCTACCAGGGGGCCGCTGAAGCTTTCTTT. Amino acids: CASSYQGAAEAFF.

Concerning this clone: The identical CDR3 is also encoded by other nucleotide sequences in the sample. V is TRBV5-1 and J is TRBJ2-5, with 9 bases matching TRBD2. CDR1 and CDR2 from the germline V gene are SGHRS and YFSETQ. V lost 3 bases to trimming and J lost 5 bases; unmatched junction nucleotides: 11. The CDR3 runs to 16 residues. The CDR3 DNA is TGCGCCAGCAGCTGGACCGGGACTAGCAGGGGGGAGACCCAGTACTTC. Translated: CASSWTGTSRGETQYF.

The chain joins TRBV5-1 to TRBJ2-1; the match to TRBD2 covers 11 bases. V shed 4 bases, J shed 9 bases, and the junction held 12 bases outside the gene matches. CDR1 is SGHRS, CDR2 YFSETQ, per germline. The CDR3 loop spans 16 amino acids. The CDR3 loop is CASSPRTSGSPSEQFF. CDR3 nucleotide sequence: TGCGCCAGCAGCCCCAGAACTAGCGGGAGTCCTAGTGAGCAGTTCTTC. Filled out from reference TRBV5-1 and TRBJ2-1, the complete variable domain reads KAGVTQTPRYLIKTRGQQVTLSCSPISGHRSVSWYQQTPGQGLQFLFEYFSETQRNKGNFPGRFSGRQFSNSRSEMNVSTLELGDSALYLCASSPRTSGSPSEQFFGPGTRLTVL.

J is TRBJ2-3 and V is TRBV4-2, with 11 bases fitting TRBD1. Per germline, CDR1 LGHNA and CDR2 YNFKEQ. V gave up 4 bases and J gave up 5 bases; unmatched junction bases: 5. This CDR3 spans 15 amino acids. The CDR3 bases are TGTGCCAGCAGCCCCCGGACAGGGGGCGAAGATACGCAGTATTTT. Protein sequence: CASSPRTGGEDTQYF.

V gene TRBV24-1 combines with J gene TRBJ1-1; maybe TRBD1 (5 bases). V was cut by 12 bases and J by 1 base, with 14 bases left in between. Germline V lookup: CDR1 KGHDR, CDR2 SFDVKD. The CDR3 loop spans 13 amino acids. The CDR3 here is CAASGGGNTEAFF. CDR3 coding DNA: TGTGCCGCTAGTGGGGGGGGGAACACTGAAGCTTTCTTT.

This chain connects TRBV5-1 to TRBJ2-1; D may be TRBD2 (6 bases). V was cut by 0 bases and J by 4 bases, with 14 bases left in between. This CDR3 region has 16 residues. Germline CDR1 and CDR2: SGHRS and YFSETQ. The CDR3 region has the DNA TGCGCCAGCAGCTTGGAATCGGCTAGCGTTTACAATGAGCAGTTCTTC. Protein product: CASSLESASVYNEQFF.

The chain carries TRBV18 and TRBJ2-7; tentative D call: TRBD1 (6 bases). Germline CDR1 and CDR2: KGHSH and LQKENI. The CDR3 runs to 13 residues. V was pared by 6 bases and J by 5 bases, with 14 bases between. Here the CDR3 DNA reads TGTGCCAGCTCCCGGACAGTGAGCGACGAGCAGTACTTC. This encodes CASSRTVSDEQYF.

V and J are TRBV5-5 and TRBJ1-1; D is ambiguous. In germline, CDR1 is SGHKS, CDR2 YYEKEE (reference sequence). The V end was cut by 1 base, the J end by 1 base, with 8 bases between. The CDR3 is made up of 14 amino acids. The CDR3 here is CASSLSQANTEAFF. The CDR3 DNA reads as TGTGCCAGCAGCTTGTCTCAGGCGAACACTGAAGCTTTCTTT.

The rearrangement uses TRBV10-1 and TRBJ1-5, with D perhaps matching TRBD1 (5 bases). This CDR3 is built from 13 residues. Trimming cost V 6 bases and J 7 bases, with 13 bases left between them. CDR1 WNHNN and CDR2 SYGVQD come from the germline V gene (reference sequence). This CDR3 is CASSAGIGQPQHF. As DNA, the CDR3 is TGCGCCAGCAGCGCAGGGATAGGACAGCCCCAGCATTTT.

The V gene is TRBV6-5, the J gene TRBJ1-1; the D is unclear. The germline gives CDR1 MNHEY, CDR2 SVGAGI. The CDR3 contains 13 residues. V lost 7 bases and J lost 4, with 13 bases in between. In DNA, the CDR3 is TGTGCCAGCAAAGGCGGCGATGGCACTGAAGCTTTCTTT. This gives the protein CASKGGDGTEAFF.